The 9 T cell receptor beta chains presented below share a single source sample, sequenced in a study of T-cell reconstitution after alpha-beta-depleted transplantation in children. Unique molecular identifiers were used to barcode this TCRbeta library. TCRdb reanalysed the PCR reads using MiXCR and keeps one entry per CDR3 protein. The sample yields some 350,000 distinct CDR3 sequences, about a sixth seen once. The source was PBMCs, mostly from graft donor cells, collected 360 days after TCRalphabeta/CD19-depleted stem cell transplant. Every receptor here comes from a male patient between 2 and 10 years old who had a stem cell transplant for acute lymphoblastic leukemia, so the T cells may come from the graft donor.

There are a few counts of this clonotype. The V gene is TRBV20-1, the J gene TRBJ2-1; 8 bases match TRBD1. CDR3 length: 11 amino acids. Germline CDR1 DFQATT, CDR2 SNEGSKA (reference sequence). Trimming took 3 bases from V and 8 from J; bases not matched to a gene: 0. CDR3 bases: TGCAGTGCTAGCAGGGGGCATGAGCAGTTCTTC. This gives the protein CSASRGHEQFF.

There are a few counts of this clonotype. J is TRBJ1-2 and V is TRBV11-1, with TRBD1 matching over 9 bases. The CDR3 contains 18 residues. Germline CDR1 reads SGHAT; CDR2 reads FQDESV (reference sequence). The trim removed 2 bases at V and 0 bases at J, leaving 10 bases unmatched. The CDR3 sequence is CASSLNHGQGLSNYGYTF. Here the CDR3 DNA reads TGTGCCAGCAGCTTAAATCACGGACAGGGGCTTTCTAACTATGGCTACACCTTC.

The CDR3 loop reads CASSTAGQGAFGANVLTF. CDR3 in DNA: TGTGCCAGCAGCACCGCGGGACAGGGGGCGTTTGGGGCCAACGTCCTGACTTTC. This chain joins TRBV13 and TRBJ2-6; 12 positions match TRBD1. The CDR3 is 18 residues long. V lost 5 bases, J lost 3 bases, and 8 bases stayed unmatched. From germline, CDR1 is PRHDT and CDR2 FYEKMQ (reference sequence).

This rearrangement joins TRBV7-8 to TRBJ2-3; TRBD1 aligns across 7 bases. CDR3 length equals 14 residues. V shed 4 bases, J shed 6 bases, and the junction held 7 bases outside the gene matches. Germline lookup yields CDR1 SGHVS and CDR2 FQNEAQ. CDR3 region: CASSSDRNQDTQYF. The CDR3 DNA reads TGTGCCAGCAGCTCGGACAGGAACCAGGATACGCAGTATTTT.

The sample holds a few counts of this clonotype. The rearrangement uses TRBV28 and TRBJ2-7; 7 nucleotides line up with TRBD2. V shed 3 bases, J shed 2 bases, and the junction held 13 bases outside the gene matches. The CDR3 contains 17 residues. The germline V gene has CDR1 MDHEN and CDR2 SYDVKM. DNA of the CDR3: TGTGCCAGCAGTTTTAATAGCGGGTGGAATCTACCCTACGAGCAGTACTTC. Protein sequence: CASSFNSGWNLPYEQYF.

Only a few counts were recorded for this clonotype. V gene TRBV27 combines with J gene TRBJ2-5, with 7 bases fitting TRBD1. Germline-derived CDR1 and CDR2 are MNHEY and SMNVEV (reference sequence). Germline trimming cut 3 bases from V and 4 bases from J; bases unmatched to any gene: 8. The CDR3 covers 15 residues. The CDR3 protein is CASSFSGGAGETQYF. The CDR3 coding sequence is TGTGCCAGCAGTTTTTCAGGGGGTGCGGGAGAGACCCAGTACTTC.

This clonotype was picked up a small number of times. V usage is TRBV4-1 and J usage is TRBJ2-1, with TRBD1 matching 10 bases. V lost 3 bases to trimming and J lost 1 base; unmatched junction nucleotides: 6. The CDR3 sequence is 17 residues long. Looked up from germline, CDR1 is MGHRA and CDR2 is YSYEKL. CDR3 coding DNA: TGCGCCAGCAGCCATCTTCCGGGACAGGGGTCCTACAATGAGCAGTTCTTC. It specifies CASSHLPGQGSYNEQFF.

The chain uses TRBV28 and TRBJ1-5; D remains ambiguous. The CDR3 consists of 14 residues. Trimming pared 5 bases from V and 4 bases from J, leaving 12 bases between. Germline V CDR1 and CDR2: MDHEN, SYDVKM. The chain's CDR3 is CASSTTSPNQPQHF. DNA of the CDR3: TGTGCCAGCAGTACCACGAGCCCGAATCAGCCCCAGCATTTT.

The table lists this clonotype with a count of one. The chain uses TRBV7-9 and TRBJ2-3; 7 bases agree with TRBD1. The length of the CDR3 is 13 residues. Germline lookup yields CDR1 SEHNR and CDR2 FQNEAQ (reference sequence). The trim removed 5 bases at V and 7 bases at J, leaving 6 bases unmatched. CDR3 DNA: TGTGCCAGCAGCCCCCTGACAGGGCATACGCAGTATTTT. As protein: CASSPLTGHTQYF.